Included here is one T cell receptor (beta chain) sequence, with context. The V end was cut by 6 bases, the J end by 4 bases, with 6 bases between. This CDR3 contains 12 residues. The germline gives CDR1 LGHDT, CDR2 YNNKEL (reference sequence). These data come from a study of blood T cell repertoires in COVID-19. Study-wide background: Italy, Spain and the United States were the sources of the convalescent and acute COVID-19 samples. T cells, B-cell-depleted T cells, or PBMCs provided the cDNA or gDNA that served as material.

In the authors' workflow: Nucleated cell counts were estimated from reference gene primer amplification. The data were produced by immunoSEQ multiplex PCR, yet TCRdb's version contains in-frame clones alone and is incomplete. Clone size and the V and J calls come from that table; the DNA yielded D and trimming. The table has about 230,000 clones, around 83% seen once. This TCR was sampled from a woman between 40 and 55 years old who had recovered from COVID-19. This rearrangement joins TRBV3-1 (or the pseudogene TRBV3-2) to TRBJ1-4; the D is unclear. Sequenced input: peripheral blood. The DNA of the CDR3 is TGTGCCAGCAGGTACAGTAATGAAAAACTGTTTTTT. Translated, it gives CASRYSNEKLFF.